These 29 T cell receptor beta chains came from one sample sequenced in a study of blood T cells in healthy people across ages. Together with a sample-barcoded 5' primer, a J-beta primer mix was included in a second PCR lasting about 6 to 11 cycles. TCRdb re-derived calls from the 5' RACE reads in MiXCR, one entry per CDR3 protein. The repertoire consists of roughly 1.5 million distinct CDR3 sequences, with roughly 43% occurring once and the leading ten covering 4%. Sequences were obtained from blood. All receptors derive from a woman between 18 and 29 years old in good health.

This clonotype was seen more than once but under ten times. The rearrangement links TRBV24-1 to TRBJ2-3, with 8 bases lining up with TRBD1. Germline V gene lookup returns CDR1 KGHDR and CDR2 SFDVKD. Germline trimming cut 4 bases from V and 6 bases from J; bases unmatched to any gene: 8. CDR3 length: 15 amino acids. In DNA, the CDR3 is TGTGCCACCAGTGACTCGCAGGGGGCGGGCGATACGCAGTATTTT. Translating gives CATSDSQGAGDTQYF.

This clonotype was detected a few times. J is TRBJ1-2 and V is TRBV6-2 or TRBV6-3, with D perhaps matching TRBD1 (5 bases). This CDR3 has 11 amino acids. V shed 10 bases and J shed 7 bases, with 13 bases lying between them. The germline gives CDR1 MNHEY, CDR2 SVGEGT. This CDR3 reads CAISQGGGYTF. CDR3 nucleotides: TGTGCCATCTCTCAGGGAGGTGGCTACACCTTC.

This clonotype was seen more than once but under ten times. The V and J genes are TRBV27 and TRBJ1-4; 9 bases map to TRBD1. This CDR3 is 15 amino acids long. V shed 2 bases and J 11 bases; nucleotides not matched to a gene: 9. Germline V gives CDR1 MNHEY, CDR2 SMNVEV (reference sequence). CDR3 DNA: TGTGCCAGCAGTTTACGGGGGACAGGGATCGCCAAACTGTTTTTT. Translation: CASSLRGTGIAKLFF. Combining the CDR3 with reference TRBV27 and TRBJ1-4 gives the whole variable domain EAQVTQNPRYLITVTGKKLTVTCSQNMNHEYMSWYRQDPGLGLRQIYYSMNVEVTDKGDVPEGYKVSRKEKRNFPLILESPSPNQTSLYFCASSLRGTGIAKLFFGSGTQLSVL.

This clonotype has just a few counts. In nucleotides, the CDR3 is TGTGCCAGCAGCTCGATCAGGGGATCCTATGGCTACACCTTC. This translates into CASSSIRGSYGYTF. V usage is TRBV7-9 and J usage is TRBJ1-2; perhaps TRBD1 as D (6 bases). V shed 4 bases and J shed 4 bases, with 13 bases lying between them. CDR1 and CDR2 (germline): SEHNR, FQNEAQ (reference sequence). The CDR3 covers 14 residues.

The rearrangement joins TRBV20-1 to TRBJ1-2; D is ambiguous. CDR3 size: 14 residues. CDR1 is DFQATT and CDR2 is SNEGSKA in the germline V gene (reference sequence). V lost 7 bases and J 0 bases, leaving 15 bases between the germline ends. The CDR3 DNA is TGCAGTGTTATGGGCAGGTTTGCTAACTATGGCTACACCTTC. Translation: CSVMGRFANYGYTF.

The V gene is TRBV15, the J gene TRBJ2-7; maybe TRBD1 (5 bases). The CDR3 runs to 15 residues. CDR1 is LNHNV and CDR2 is YYDKDF in the germline V gene (reference sequence). Trimming removed 0 bases at V and 3 bases at J, with 12 bases between. CDR3: CATSRDRGRYYEQYF. CDR3 in DNA: TGTGCCACCAGCAGAGATAGGGGCCGTTACTACGAGCAGTACTTC.

This clonotype has more than one count but fewer than ten. J is TRBJ1-1 and V is TRBV29-1; a possible D gene is TRBD1 (6 bases). The CDR3 is 13 amino acids. From germline, CDR1 is SQVTM and CDR2 ANQGSEA. V shed 6 bases and J shed 0 bases, with 11 bases lying between them. The CDR3 coding sequence is TGCAGCGTCGCGACAGGTATGAACACTGAAGCTTTCTTT. Translation: CSVATGMNTEAFF.

A few counts support this clonotype. This CDR3 is CASSLQGALDNEQFF. The CDR3 DNA reads TGTGCCAGCAGTCTACAGGGGGCTCTAGACAATGAGCAGTTCTTC. The rearrangement joins TRBV12-3 or TRBV12-4 to TRBJ2-1; TRBD1 agrees at 9 bases. This CDR3 is 15 amino acids long. J gave up 5 bases and V 5 bases, and 7 bases lay outside the gene matches.

The rearrangement uses TRBV6-2 or TRBV6-3 and TRBJ2-7; unclear D gene. TRBJ2-4 explains the end of the DNA better; the J call may be wrong. CDR1 and CDR2 (germline): MNHEY, SVGEGT. This CDR3 is built from 12 residues. CDR3 sequence: CASRRMGNIQYF. The CDR3 region has the DNA TGTGCCAGCAGACGCATGGGAAACATTCAGTACTTC.

This clonotype was detected only a few times. The junction and the germline gene differ at one end; a read error may be behind it. The V and J genes are TRBV5-1 and TRBJ2-1; no firm D call. The tail of the sequence fits TRBJ2-7 better, so the J call may be wrong. Germline CDR1 SGHRS, CDR2 YFSETQ. The CDR3 is 14 amino acids. The CDR3 here is CASSLGGVYNEQYF. The DNA for the CDR3 is TGTGCCAGCAGTCTGGGTGGAGTATACAATGAGCAGTACTTC.

This clonotype was recorded a few times. The chain couples TRBV29-1 to TRBJ1-2; D might be TRBD1 (6 bases). The CDR3 consists of 11 residues. Deletions cut 4 bases from V and 7 bases from J, with 10 bases between. The V gene's germline CDR1 is SQVTM and CDR2 ANQGSEA. The CDR3 spells CSVVKGGGYTF. CDR3 DNA sequence: TGCAGCGTTGTGAAGGGGGGTGGCTACACCTTC.

This clonotype has just a few counts. CDR3 nucleotides: TGCGCCAGCAGCCAGACCGGGACAGGGGACTACGAGCAGTACTTC. Translating gives CASSQTGTGDYEQYF. V gene TRBV4-1 combines with J gene TRBJ2-7, with 10 nucleotides matching TRBD1. Germline V gene lookup returns CDR1 MGHRA and CDR2 YSYEKL. With 3 bases clipped from V and 3 bases from J, the junction kept 5 bases outside the gene matches. This CDR3 is built from 15 residues.

This clonotype was counted a few times. The chain links TRBV5-1 to TRBJ1-1; TRBD1 matches at 10 bases. CDR1 SGHRS and CDR2 YFSETQ come from the germline V gene. The trim removed 2 bases at V and 4 bases at J, leaving 8 bases unmatched. The CDR3 extends over 16 amino acids. The CDR3 bases are TGCGCCAGCAGCTTCACCGACAGGGGGCTGGGCACTGAAGCTTTCTTT. Its translation: CASSFTDRGLGTEAFF.

This chain joins TRBV5-6 and TRBJ1-2; 10 bases are shared with TRBD1. CDR3 length equals 20 residues. Per the germline V gene, CDR1 is SGHDT and CDR2 is YYEEEE. V shed 2 bases and J 3 bases; nucleotides not matched to a gene: 19. CDR3 protein: CASSLDIFRDRGRDDYGYTF. The CDR3, as DNA: TGTGCCAGCAGCTTAGACATTTTCCGGGACAGGGGACGCGACGACTATGGCTACACCTTC.

The V gene is TRBV12-3 or TRBV12-4, the J gene TRBJ1-1; 8 nucleotides line up with TRBD1. V was clipped by 5 bases and J by 2 bases; unmatched bases: 7. The CDR3 is 15 residues long. Here the CDR3 reads CASSPGQGINTEAFF. As DNA, the CDR3 is TGTGCCAGCAGTCCCGGACAGGGAATAAACACTGAAGCTTTCTTT.

The rearrangement links TRBV13 to TRBJ2-1; 11 bases align to TRBD2. V lost 5 bases to trimming and J lost 6 bases; unmatched junction nucleotides: 15. CDR1 is PRHDT and CDR2 is FYEKMQ in the germline V gene (reference sequence). CDR3 length: 18 amino acids. For the CDR3, the DNA is TGTGCCAGCAGCCACCTCGGACTAGCGGGCTTTATCGGCAATGAGCAGTTCTTC. It is translated as CASSHLGLAGFIGNEQFF.

The chain carries TRBV12-3 or TRBV12-4 and TRBJ1-1, with D possibly TRBD1 on 5 matching bases. Deletions cut 3 bases from V and 4 bases from J, with 12 bases between. This CDR3 region has 14 residues. The CDR3 region is CASSFQGSTTEAFF. The CDR3 nucleotides are TGTGCCAGCAGTTTCCAGGGCTCGACCACTGAAGCTTTCTTT.

The sample holds a few counts of this clonotype. V is TRBV12-3 or TRBV12-4 and J is TRBJ1-2; 7 bases are shared with TRBD1. V lost 3 bases and J lost 7; bases outside the gene matches: 5. The CDR3 consists of 13 residues. The CDR3, as DNA: TGTGCCAGCAGTTTTGGACAGGTTCTTGGCTACACCTTC. Translation gives CASSFGQVLGYTF.

This clonotype was seen more than once but under ten times. Its ends do not fully match the called genes, so a read error is possible. The gene calls are TRBV2 and TRBJ1-5; 8 bases map to TRBD1. The CDR3 has 16 residues. Germline assignment: CDR1 SNHLY and CDR2 FYNNEI. The CDR3 DNA reads as TGTGCCAGCACTGAAAGAGGACAGGGACTTATTCAGCCCCAGCATTTT. Amino acid sequence: CASTERGQGLIQPQHF.

The chain has TRBV2 and TRBJ2-3; 8 bases are a match to TRBD2. Germline CDR1 SNHLY, CDR2 FYNNEI. The CDR3 totals 15 residues. After removal of 6 bases from V and 4 bases from J, the junction contained 9 bases not matched to a gene. CDR3 region: CASRRLASGADTQYF. The CDR3 DNA is TGTGCCAGCAGACGACTAGCGAGTGGAGCAGATACGCAGTATTTT. Complete variable domain (other parts from reference TRBV2 and TRBJ2-3): EPEVTQTPSHQVTQMGQEVILRCVPISNHLYFYWYRQILGQKVEFLVSFYNNEISEKSEIFDDQFSVERPDGSNFTLKIRSTKLEDSAMYFCASRRLASGADTQYFGPGTRLTVL.

This clonotype was detected a few times. The chain combines TRBV5-1 with TRBJ2-2; tentative D call: TRBD1 (5 bases). Germline V gene sequence: CDR1 SGHRS, CDR2 YFSETQ. V was shortened by 4 bases and J by 7 bases, with 20 bases between the two germline ends. The CDR3 length is 16 residues. The CDR3 DNA is TGCGCCAGCAGCCCGAGAGGCGAAGGAAGGGGCGGGGAGCTGTTTTTT. Residues: CASSPRGEGRGGELFF.

The chain has TRBV7-9 and TRBJ1-2; D ambiguous. CDR1 is SEHNR, CDR2 FQNEAQ, per germline (reference sequence). V dropped 5 bases and J dropped 3 bases, with 16 bases sitting between them. CDR3 length equals 15 residues. CDR3 sequence: CASSPKQRVDYGYTF. CDR3 coding DNA: TGTGCCAGCAGCCCAAAACAGAGGGTCGACTATGGCTACACCTTC.

This clonotype was observed a handful of times. The chain recombines TRBV20-1 with TRBJ1-4; the match to TRBD1 covers 9 bases. CDR1 is DFQATT and CDR2 is SNEGSKA in the germline V gene (reference sequence). V gave up 6 bases and J gave up 10 bases; unmatched junction bases: 12. The CDR3 has 14 amino acids. CDR3 coding DNA: TGCAGTGCCACTACAGGGGGCTACGTGAGAAAACTGTTTTTT. Translation gives CSATTGGYVRKLFF.

This clonotype was counted a few times. The chain couples TRBV29-1 to TRBJ2-1, with TRBD1 as a possible D gene (6 bases). Trimming pared 3 bases from V and 6 bases from J, leaving 12 bases between. This CDR3 contains 13 residues. The V gene's germline CDR1 is SQVTM and CDR2 ANQGSEA. CDR3 in amino acids: CSVDRGNSNEQFF. The CDR3 region has the DNA TGCAGCGTTGACAGGGGCAACTCCAATGAGCAGTTCTTC.

This sequence joins TRBV28 and TRBJ1-1; D remains unclear. The germline V gene has CDR1 MDHEN and CDR2 SYDVKM. The CDR3 is 13 amino acids. Between the trimmed V and J ends, which lost 1 base and 6 bases, there was a span of 9 bases. CDR3 nucleotides: TGTGCCAGCAGTTTATTGCAGAAGGCTGAAGCTTTCTTT. This gives the protein CASSLLQKAEAFF.

The chain joins TRBV29-1 to TRBJ1-4, with TRBD1 identical over 7 bases. The V gene's germline CDR1 is SQVTM and CDR2 ANQGSEA. The CDR3 is made up of 13 amino acids. The J segment lost 8 bases and the V segment lost 6 bases, leaving 9 bases of the junction unmatched. The CDR3 coding sequence is TGCAGCGTACTTGGGACAGTCCGGGAAAAACTGTTTTTT. Protein sequence: CSVLGTVREKLFF.

A single count supports this clonotype. The junction departs from germline at one end; a sequencing error may be responsible. V usage is TRBV15 and J usage is TRBJ2-7; no definite D call. Germline V CDR1 and CDR2: LNHNV, YYDKDF (reference sequence). The CDR3 is 13 residues long. The CDR3 protein is CATGRDLSYEQYF. The CDR3 DNA is TGTGCCACCGGCAGAGACCTTTCCTACGAGCAGTACTTC.

As DNA, the CDR3 is TGTGCCAGCAGTTTTCCGGGACAGGAGTTGTACGAGCAGTACTTC. It yields the protein CASSFPGQELYEQYF. The J gene is TRBJ2-7, the V gene TRBV7-2, with 8 bases matching TRBD1. V trimming: 6 bases; J trimming: 4 bases; junction bases outside the gene matches: 11. Germline V gene sequence: CDR1 SGHTA, CDR2 FQGNSA. The CDR3 runs 15 residues.

This clonotype was picked up a small number of times. The V call is TRBV6-2 or TRBV6-3, the J call TRBJ1-6; TRBD1 might be the D (6 bases). The V gene's germline CDR1 is MNHEY and CDR2 SVGEGT. The length of the CDR3 is 13 residues. Trimming cost V 6 bases and J 8 bases, with 11 bases left between them. The CDR3 nucleotides are TGTGCCAGCAGACAGGGATCGTATTCACCCCTCCACTTT. It is translated as CASRQGSYSPLHF.